The 2 T cell receptor beta chains reported below all come from one sample, sequenced in a study of CXCR3-negative and CXCR3-positive naive CD8 T cells. Study outcomes and limitations: Relative to CXCR3-negative naive cells, CXCR3-positive naive cells had more hydrophobic TRB CDR3s.

cDNA libraries for TRB were generated by 5' RACE incorporating UMI labels. TCRdb reanalyzed the 5' RACE reads, giving one entry per CDR3 protein sequence and no DNA. The sample shows 6,000 to 7,000 distinct CDR3 sequences, and more than 1.1% sits with its ten largest clones. These TCRs are of unknown antigen specificity. Sequencing was carried out using naive CXCR3+ CD8+ T cells from blood. Subset here: CD45RO-CCR7+CD27+CD95- naive CD8+ T cells expressing CXCR3 (TNR3+). The receptors were gathered from a human donor in good health. Some clones in this sample may be carry-over from other donors' samples.

The rearrangement uses TRBV20-1 and TRBJ2-1; checking the TCRdb D call of TRBD1 is not possible without DNA. The germline V gene encodes CDR1 DFQATT and CDR2 SNEGSKA (reference sequence). The CDR3 runs 15 residues. CDR3 loop: CSARERGMTYNEQFF.

V gene TRBV5-6 combines with J gene TRBJ2-2; absent DNA, TCRdb's TRBD1 call cannot be checked. Germline CDR1 and CDR2: SGHDT and YYEEEE. This CDR3 is 16 amino acids long. The CDR3 here is CASSLEGAWNTGELFF. Full variable domain (remainder filled in from reference TRBV5-6 and TRBJ2-2): DAGVTQSPTHLIKTRGQQVTLRCSPKSGHDTVSWYQQALGQGPQFIFQYYEEEERQRGNFPDRFSGHQFPNYSSELNVNALLLGDSALYLCASSLEGAWNTGELFFGEGSRLTVL.